The source of this T cell receptor beta chain is a study of blood T cell repertoires in COVID-19 (TCRdb year 2020). Describing the broader study: Samples from collaborators originated in the United States, Italy and Spain and spanned both the acute and convalescent phases of COVID-19. The material from the prospective study consisted of cDNA or gDNA derived from T cells, B-cell-depleted T cells, or PBMCs. The dataset comprised deeply sampled blood TCRbeta repertoires from subjects exposed to, actively infected with, or recovered from COVID-19. A freely available public database, intended as a resource for researchers studying the immune response to SARS-CoV-2, is where the repertoires were released. The samples were drawn from the first 160 participants of the ongoing ImmuneRACE study and from some 1,300 subjects provided by 6 global collaborators. Sample metadata almost always included a de-identified subject ID, COVID-19 status, age in years and sex. Where HLA class I and class II types were available, the types were taken from metadata supplied by the sample provider, not from assay-based typing.

TCRbeta CDR3 regions were amplified from genomic DNA using the immunoSEQ Assay, a bias-controlled multiplex PCR. The paper's processing steps were these. The number of nucleated cells in each sample was estimated by amplification of reference gene primers within the assay. To quantify the absolute abundance of each unique TCRbeta CDR3 rearrangement, sequence reads were collapsed and filtered. Productive Simpson clonality was computed per sample as the square root of Simpson's diversity index over productive rearrangements. TCRdb stores this immuneACCESS table with in-frame sequences only. Part of the clones is absent; in the studies checked, under half of the shortfall reflects unresolved V genes, and no reason is known for the rest. V and J calls and clone size are those listed in that table; D and trimming were worked out from the DNA. The sample table holds some 190,000 clones, of which 88% were seen once. 3.5% to 4.5% of the sample goes to the ten largest clones.

This clone is a singleton in its sample. The specificity of this receptor is unknown. Base-call qualities are not available, and no considerably larger clone is one nucleotide away. The germline ends are 12 bases apart after V is trimmed by 0 bases and J by 0 bases. CDR1 and CDR2, per the germline V gene, are MNHEY and SVGEGT. CDR3 length: 18 amino acids, cysteine to phenylalanine. Kept here is only the CDR3 DNA, which spans 54 bases and is read in frame from base 1. What the authors observed across the whole study: Clinical and demographic metadata were provided uncurated, with the amount varying by source and participant.

Each collaborating institution followed its own protocols to collect whole blood in K2EDTA tubes. For TCRbeta analysis, collaborators shipped samples in one of three forms: frozen whole blood, isolated PBMCs, or DNA extracted from either of those sample types. The TCR sequence derives from a human donor in a cohort sampled during active COVID-19. The chain is encoded by TRBV6-2 or TRBV6-3 joined to TRBJ2-6; no D gene is confidently identified. Sample: peripheral blood. DNA sequence: TGTGCCAGCAGTTACTCGTTCTCCTCTACCTCTGGGGCCAACGTCCTGACTTTC. It encodes CASSYSFSSTSGANVLTF.